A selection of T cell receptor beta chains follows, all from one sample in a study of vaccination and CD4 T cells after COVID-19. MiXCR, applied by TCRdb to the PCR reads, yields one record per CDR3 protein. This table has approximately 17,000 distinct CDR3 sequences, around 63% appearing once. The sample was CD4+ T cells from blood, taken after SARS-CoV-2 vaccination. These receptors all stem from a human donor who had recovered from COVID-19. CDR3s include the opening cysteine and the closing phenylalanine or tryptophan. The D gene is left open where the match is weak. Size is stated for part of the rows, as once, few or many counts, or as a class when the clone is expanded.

CDR3 protein: CSASFQGLSTEAFF; CDR3 DNA: TGCAGTGCTAGTTTCCAGGGCTTGAGCACTGAAGCTTTCTTT; CDR3 length: 14; clone size: once; V gene: TRBV20-1; D gene: .; J gene: TRBJ1-1
CDR3 protein: CAISERDMRETQYF; CDR3 DNA: TGTGCCATCAGTGAAAGGGACATGAGGGAGACCCAGTACTTC; CDR3 length: 14; clone size: .; V gene: TRBV10-3; D gene: .; J gene: TRBJ2-5
CDR3 protein: CASSFGDLKTQYF; CDR3 DNA: TGTGCCAGCAGCTTCGGTGACCTGAAGACCCAGTACTTC; CDR3 length: 13; clone size: .; V gene: TRBV5-4; D gene: .; J gene: TRBJ2-5
CDR3 protein: CASSLGTGGVHEQYF; CDR3 DNA: TGTGCCAGCAGTCTAGGGACAGGGGGCGTCCACGAGCAGTACTTC; CDR3 length: 15; clone size: few; V gene: TRBV27; D gene: TRBD1; J gene: TRBJ2-7
CDR3 protein: CASRQTGGNYGYTF; CDR3 DNA: TGTGCCAGCAGACAAACAGGGGGAAACTATGGCTACACCTTC; CDR3 length: 14; clone size: few; V gene: TRBV6-2/TRBV6-3; D gene: TRBD1; J gene: TRBJ1-2
CDR3 protein: CSARERGSRDTQYF; CDR3 DNA: TGCAGTGCTAGAGAAAGGGGCTCGAGGGATACGCAGTATTTT; CDR3 length: 14; clone size: .; V gene: TRBV20-1; D gene: .; J gene: TRBJ2-3
CDR3 protein: CASKGRVITGELFF; CDR3 DNA: TGTGCCAGCAAGGGCAGGGTGATCACCGGGGAGCTGTTTTTT; CDR3 length: 14; clone size: .; V gene: TRBV6-1; D gene: .; J gene: TRBJ2-2
CDR3 protein: CASRSRGSRGYTF; CDR3 DNA: TGTGCCAGCAGGTCCAGGGGATCGAGAGGCTACACCTTC; CDR3 length: 13; clone size: few; V gene: TRBV6-2/TRBV6-3; D gene: .; J gene: TRBJ1-2
CDR3 protein: CASNWGSNQPQHF; CDR3 DNA: TGTGCCAGTAATTGGGGGAGCAATCAGCCCCAGCATTTT; CDR3 length: 13; clone size: .; V gene: TRBV19; D gene: .; J gene: TRBJ1-5
CDR3 protein: CASRRQGTNTGELFF; CDR3 DNA: TGTGCCAGCAGGAGACAGGGAACTAACACCGGGGAGCTGTTTTTT; CDR3 length: 15; clone size: .; V gene: TRBV6-1; D gene: TRBD1; J gene: TRBJ2-2
CDR3 protein: CASSPQESYTEAFF; CDR3 DNA: TGTGCCAGCAGTCCCCAAGAGAGTTACACTGAAGCTTTCTTT; CDR3 length: 14; clone size: .; V gene: TRBV11-1; D gene: .; J gene: TRBJ1-1